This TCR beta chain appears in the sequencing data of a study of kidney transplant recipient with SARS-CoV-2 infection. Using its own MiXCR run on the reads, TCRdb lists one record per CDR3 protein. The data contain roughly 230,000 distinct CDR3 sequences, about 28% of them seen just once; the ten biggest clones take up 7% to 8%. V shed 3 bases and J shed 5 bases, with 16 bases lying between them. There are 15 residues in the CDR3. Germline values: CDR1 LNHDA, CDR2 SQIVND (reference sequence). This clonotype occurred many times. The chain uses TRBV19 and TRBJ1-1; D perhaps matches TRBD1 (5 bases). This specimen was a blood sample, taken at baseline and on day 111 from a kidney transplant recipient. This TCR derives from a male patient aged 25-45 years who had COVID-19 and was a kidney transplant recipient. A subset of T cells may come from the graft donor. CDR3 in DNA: TGTGCCAGTAGTATGGATCCGCGGGGCTGGACTGAAGCTTTCTTT. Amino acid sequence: CASSMDPRGWTEAFF.